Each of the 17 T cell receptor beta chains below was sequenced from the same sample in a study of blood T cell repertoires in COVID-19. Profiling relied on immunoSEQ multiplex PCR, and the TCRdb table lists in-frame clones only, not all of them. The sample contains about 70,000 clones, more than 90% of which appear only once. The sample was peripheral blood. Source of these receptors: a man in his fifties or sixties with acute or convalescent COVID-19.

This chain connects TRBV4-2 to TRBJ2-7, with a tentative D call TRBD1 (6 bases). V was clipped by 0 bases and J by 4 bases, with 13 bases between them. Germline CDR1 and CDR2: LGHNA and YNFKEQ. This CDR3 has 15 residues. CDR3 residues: CASSQEGAFPYEQYF. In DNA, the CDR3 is TGTGCCAGCAGCCAAGAGGGGGCCTTCCCTTACGAGCAGTACTTC.

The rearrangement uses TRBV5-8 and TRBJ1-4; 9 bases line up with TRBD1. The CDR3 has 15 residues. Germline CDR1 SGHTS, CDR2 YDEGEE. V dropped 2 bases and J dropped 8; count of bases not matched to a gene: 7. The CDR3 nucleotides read TGTGCCAGCAGCTTATCGACAGGGGGGACGGAAAAACTGTTTTTT. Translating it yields CASSLSTGGTEKLFF.

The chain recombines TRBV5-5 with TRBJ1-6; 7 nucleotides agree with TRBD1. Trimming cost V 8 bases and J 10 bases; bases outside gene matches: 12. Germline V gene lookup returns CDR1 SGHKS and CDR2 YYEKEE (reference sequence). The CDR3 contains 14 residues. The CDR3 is CASIPQGVHSPLHF. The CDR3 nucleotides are TGTGCCAGTATCCCCCAGGGGGTTCACTCACCCCTCCACTTT.

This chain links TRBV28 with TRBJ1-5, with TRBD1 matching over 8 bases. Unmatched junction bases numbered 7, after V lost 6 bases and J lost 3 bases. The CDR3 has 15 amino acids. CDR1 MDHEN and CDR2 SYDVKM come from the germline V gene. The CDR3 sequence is CASSPSDRDNQPQHF. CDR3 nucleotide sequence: TGTGCCAGCAGCCCCTCGGACAGGGACAATCAGCCCCAGCATTTT.

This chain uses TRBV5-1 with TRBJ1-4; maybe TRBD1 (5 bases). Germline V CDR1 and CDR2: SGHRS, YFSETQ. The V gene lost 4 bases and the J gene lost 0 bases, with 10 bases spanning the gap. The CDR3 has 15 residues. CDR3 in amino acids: CASSPSGATNEKLFF. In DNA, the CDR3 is TGCGCCAGCAGCCCCTCGGGGGCAACTAATGAAAAACTGTTTTTT.

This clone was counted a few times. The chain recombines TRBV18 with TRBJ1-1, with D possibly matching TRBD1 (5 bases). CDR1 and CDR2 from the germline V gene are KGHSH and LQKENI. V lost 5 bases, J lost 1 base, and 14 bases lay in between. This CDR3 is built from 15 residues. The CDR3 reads CASSSSTVSNTEAFF. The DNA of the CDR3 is TGTGCCAGCTCATCCTCGACAGTCTCGAACACTGAAGCTTTCTTT.

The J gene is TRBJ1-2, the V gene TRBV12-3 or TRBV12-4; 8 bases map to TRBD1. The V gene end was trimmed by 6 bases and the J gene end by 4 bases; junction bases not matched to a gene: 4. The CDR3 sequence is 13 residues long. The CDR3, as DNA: TGTGCCAGCAGGCCTACAGGGGGCTATGGCTACACCTTC. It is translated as CASRPTGGYGYTF.

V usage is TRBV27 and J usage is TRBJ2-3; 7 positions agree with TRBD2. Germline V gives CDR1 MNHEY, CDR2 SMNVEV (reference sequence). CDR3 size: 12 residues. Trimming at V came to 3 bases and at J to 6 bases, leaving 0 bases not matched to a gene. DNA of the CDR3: TGTGCCAGCAGTTTCGGGGGGGATACGCAGTATTTT. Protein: CASSFGGDTQYF.

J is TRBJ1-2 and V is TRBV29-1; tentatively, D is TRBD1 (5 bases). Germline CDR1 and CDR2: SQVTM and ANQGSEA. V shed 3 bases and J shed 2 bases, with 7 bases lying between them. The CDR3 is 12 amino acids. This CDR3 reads CSVDNRNYGYTF. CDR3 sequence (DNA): TGCAGCGTTGATAACAGGAACTATGGCTACACCTTC.

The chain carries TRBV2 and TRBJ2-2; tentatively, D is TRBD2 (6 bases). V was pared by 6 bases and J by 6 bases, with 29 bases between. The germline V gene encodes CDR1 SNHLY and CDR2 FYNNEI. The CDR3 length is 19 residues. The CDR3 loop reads CASRGETGLLTSWSGELFF. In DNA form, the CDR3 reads TGTGCCAGCAGGGGGGAAACGGGACTCCTAACGTCATGGTCCGGGGAGCTGTTTTTT.

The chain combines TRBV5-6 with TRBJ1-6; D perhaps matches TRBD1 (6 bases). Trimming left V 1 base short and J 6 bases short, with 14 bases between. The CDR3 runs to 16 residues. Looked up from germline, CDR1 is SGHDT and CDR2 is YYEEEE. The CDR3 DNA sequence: TGTGCCAGCAGCTTGCAGGGGCCGCTCCTTAATTCACCCCTCCACTTT. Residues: CASSLQGPLLNSPLHF.

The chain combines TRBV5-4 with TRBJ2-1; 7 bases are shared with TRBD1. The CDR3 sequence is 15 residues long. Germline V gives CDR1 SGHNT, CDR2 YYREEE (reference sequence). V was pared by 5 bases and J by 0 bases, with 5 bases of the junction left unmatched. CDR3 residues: CASRKGADSYNEQFF. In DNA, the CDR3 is TGTGCCAGCAGAAAGGGGGCGGACTCCTACAATGAGCAGTTCTTC.

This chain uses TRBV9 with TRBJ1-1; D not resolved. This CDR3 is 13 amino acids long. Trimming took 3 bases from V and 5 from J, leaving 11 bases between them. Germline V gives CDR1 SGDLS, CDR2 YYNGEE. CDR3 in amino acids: CASSAPYNTEAFF. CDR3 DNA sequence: TGTGCCAGCAGCGCCCCTTATAATACTGAAGCTTTCTTT.

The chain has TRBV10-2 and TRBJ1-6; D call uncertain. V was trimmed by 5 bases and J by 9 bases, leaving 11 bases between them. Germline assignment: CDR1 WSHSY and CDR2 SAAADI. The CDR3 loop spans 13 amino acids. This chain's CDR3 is CASSLRFFSPLHF. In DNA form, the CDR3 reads TGCGCCAGCAGTCTCCGTTTTTTTTCACCCCTCCACTTT.

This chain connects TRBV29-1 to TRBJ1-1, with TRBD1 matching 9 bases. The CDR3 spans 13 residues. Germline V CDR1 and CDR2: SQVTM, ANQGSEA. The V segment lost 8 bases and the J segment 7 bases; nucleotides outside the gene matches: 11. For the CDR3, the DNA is TGCAGCATCCGGGCGACAGGGGGTGGTGAAGCTTTCTTT. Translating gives CSIRATGGGEAFF.

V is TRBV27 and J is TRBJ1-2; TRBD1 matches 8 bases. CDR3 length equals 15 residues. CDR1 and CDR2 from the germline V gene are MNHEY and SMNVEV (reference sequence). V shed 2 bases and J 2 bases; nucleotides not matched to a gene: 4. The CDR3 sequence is CASSLEAGGNYGYTF. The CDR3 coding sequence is TGTGCCAGCAGTTTAGAGGCAGGGGGCAACTATGGCTACACCTTC.

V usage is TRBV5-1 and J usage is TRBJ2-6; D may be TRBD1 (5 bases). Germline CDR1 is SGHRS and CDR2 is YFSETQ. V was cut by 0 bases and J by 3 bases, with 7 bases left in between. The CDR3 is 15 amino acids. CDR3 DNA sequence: TGCGCCAGCAGCTTGGAAGGGGTTGGGGCCAACGTCCTGACTTTC. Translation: CASSLEGVGANVLTF.